This is a list of T cell receptor beta chains from one sample in a study of breast tumors, draining lymph nodes, adjacent tissues. One entry per CDR3 protein results from TCRdb running MiXCR on the multiplex PCR reads. The data contain fewer than 200,000 distinct CDR3 sequences, roughly a third of them singletons. Sequenced material: axillary lymph node tissue. These receptors were taken from a female donor with breast cancer. Some clones in this sample may be carry-over from other donors' samples. The CDR3 runs from the conserved cysteine through the conserved F or W. The D gene is left open where the match is weak. Part of the rows lack a size; the others show once, few, many or a class for expanded clones.

>many|TRBJ2-7|-|TRBV5-1
CASSEATAYEQYF
TGCGCCAGCAGTGAAGCGACAGCTTACGAGCAGTACTTC
>-|TRBJ2-2|-|TRBV10-3
CAISESTAAGNTRELFF
TGTGCCATCAGTGAGTCGACGGCGGCTGGAAACACCAGGGAGCTGTTTTTT
>many|TRBJ1-5|-|TRBV19
CASTMFSSVPQPQHF
TGTGCCAGTACCATGTTTTCCAGCGTCCCTCAGCCCCAGCATTTT
>once|TRBJ2-1|TRBD2|TRBV20-1
CSATSPSGGFNEQFF
TGCAGTGCCACTAGTCCTAGCGGGGGCTTCAATGAGCAGTTCTTC
>-|TRBJ2-6|-|TRBV10-1
CASSESRPPNALTF
TGCGCCAGCAGTGAGTCGAGACCGCCCAACGCCCTGACTTTC
>-|TRBJ1-2|TRBD1|TRBV7-9
CASMRDRDYGYTF
TGTGCCAGCATGAGGGACAGGGACTATGGCTACACCTTC
>few|TRBJ2-3|TRBD2|TRBV6-6
CASSHSFREGADTQYF
TGTGCCAGCAGTCACTCGTTTCGGGAGGGAGCAGATACGCAGTATTTT
>-|TRBJ2-1|TRBD2|TRBV10-1
CASSLAGKDTQFF
TGCGCCAGCAGTCTAGCGGGGAAAGATACGCAGTTCTTC
>-|TRBJ2-3|-|TRBV13
CASSLMGGSGRSTDTQYF
TGCGCCAGCAGCCTTATGGGGGGTTCGGGAAGAAGCACAGATACGCAGTATTTT
>-|TRBJ2-5|-|TRBV10-3
CAISDPESGQTQYF
TGTGCCATCAGTGACCCTGAATCAGGCCAGACCCAGTACTTC
>many|TRBJ1-2|TRBD1|TRBV19
CASSMGDRGYGYTF
TGTGCCAGTAGTATGGGGGACAGGGGTTATGGCTACACCTTC
>-|TRBJ1-3|-|TRBV7-6
CASSPAGLSGNTIYF
TGTGCCAGCAGCCCGGCGGGCCTCTCTGGAAACACCATATATTTT
>-|TRBJ1-2|-|TRBV6-2/TRBV6-3
CASTPISRVYHSYTF
TGTGCCAGCACCCCTATATCCAGGGTGTATCATAGCTACACCTTC
>-|TRBJ2-1|TRBD1|TRBV5-6
CASRPITGGAYNEQFF
TGTGCCAGCCGCCCTATTACAGGGGGCGCTTACAATGAGCAGTTCTTC
>many|TRBJ2-7|-|TRBV5-1
CASSFRDSSNYEQYF
TGCGCCAGCAGCTTTCGGGACTCATCCAACTACGAGCAGTACTTC
>once|TRBJ2-2|-|TRBV2
CASSESGANSNTGELFF
TGTGCCAGCAGTGAAAGTGGGGCGAATTCGAACACCGGGGAGCTGTTTTTT
>-|TRBJ2-1|-|TRBV18
CASSPLHGTSYNEQFF
TGTGCCAGCTCACCCCTCCACGGAACCTCCTACAATGAGCAGTTCTTC
>many|TRBJ1-4|-|TRBV7-9
CASSLGSLGRRNEKLFF
TGTGCCAGCAGCTTAGGCTCGCTCGGGAGGAGGAATGAAAAACTGTTTTTT
>few|TRBJ2-2|TRBD2|TRBV12-5
CASGFSAGAGELFF
TGTGCTAGTGGTTTCTCGGCGGGAGCCGGGGAGCTGTTTTTT
>-|TRBJ2-2|-|TRBV24-1
CATSDLGRRNTGELFF
TGTGCCACCAGTGATTTGGGCAGAAGGAACACCGGGGAGCTGTTTTTT
>many|TRBJ1-2|TRBD1|TRBV5-6
CASSLTGTGDGYTF
TGTGCCAGCAGCTTGACCGGGACAGGGGACGGCTACACCTTC
>many|TRBJ2-5|-|TRBV12-3/TRBV12-4
CASSLDETQYF
TGTGCCAGCAGTTTGGATGAGACCCAGTACTTC
>-|TRBJ1-2|-|TRBV2
CASSRTDTGGYTF
TGTGCCAGCAGCCGAACCGATACAGGGGGCTACACCTTC
>many|TRBJ1-6|-|TRBV7-2
CASRRMGESPLHF
TGTGCCAGCCGCCGGATGGGTGAATCACCCCTCCACTTT
>few|TRBJ2-2|-|TRBV4-3
CASSRDLDAGELFF
TGCGCCAGCAGCCGAGACTTGGACGCCGGGGAGCTGTTTTTT
>many|TRBJ2-1|TRBD2|TRBV5-1
CASSQIAGVNEQFF
TGCGCCAGCAGCCAGATAGCGGGGGTAAATGAGCAGTTCTTC
>-|TRBJ1-3|-|TRBV12-3/TRBV12-4
CASSLGRGRFFSGNTIYF
TGTGCCAGCAGTTTAGGGCGGGGTCGGTTTTTCTCTGGAAACACCATATATTTT
>-|TRBJ2-3|TRBD2|TRBV29-1
CRMLAGKTTDTQYF
TGCAGGATGCTAGCGGGGAAAACCACAGATACGCAGTATTTT
>many|TRBJ2-5|TRBD2|TRBV4-1
CASSLRLAGAPTWETQYF
TGCGCCAGCAGCCTCCGACTAGCGGGGGCCCCAACATGGGAGACCCAGTACTTC
>many|TRBJ2-3|TRBD1|TRBV20-1
CSARQGGTDTQYF
TGCAGTGCTAGACAGGGGGGCACAGATACGCAGTATTTT
>many|TRBJ2-2|-|TRBV11-3
CASSLIPPPDTGELFF
TGTGCCAGCAGCTTAATCCCCCCACCGGACACCGGGGAGCTGTTTTTT
>many|TRBJ2-5|-|TRBV7-3
CASSSNGIPGETQYF
TGTGCCAGCAGCTCGAACGGGATCCCCGGTGAGACCCAGTACTTC
>-|TRBJ1-1|-|TRBV7-9
CAGSYDQGIAEAFF
TGTGCCGGCAGCTATGATCAGGGGATCGCTGAAGCTTTCTTT
>-|TRBJ2-1|TRBD2|TRBV3-1
CASKRLAGANEQFF
TGTGCCAGCAAACGGCTAGCGGGAGCGAATGAGCAGTTCTTC
>-|TRBJ2-6|-|TRBV6-1
CASSDARGSSGANVLTF
TGTGCCAGCAGTGATGCTAGGGGGAGCTCTGGGGCCAACGTCCTGACTTTC
>few|TRBJ1-1|-|TRBV15
CATSTHLDAEAFF
TGTGCCACCAGCACACACCTAGACGCTGAAGCTTTCTTT
>many|TRBJ2-6|-|TRBV30
CAWSVGGANVLTF
TGTGCCTGGAGTGTAGGTGGGGCCAACGTCCTGACTTTC
>few|TRBJ2-5|-|TRBV9
CASRTEQETQYF
TGTGCTAGCCGGACGGAACAAGAGACCCAGTACTTC
>many|TRBJ2-7|TRBD1|TRBV11-3
CASSLTGPLGEQYF
TGTGCCAGCAGCTTGACAGGGCCCCTAGGGGAGCAGTACTTC
>many|TRBJ2-3|-|TRBV30
CAWSVTGIGTDTQYF
TGTGCCTGGAGTGTAACCGGGATAGGCACAGATACGCAGTATTTT
>many|TRBJ1-6|-|TRBV7-9
CASSPGSSYNSPLHF
TGTGCCAGCAGCCCAGGGAGCTCCTATAATTCACCCCTCCACTTT